Described below is a single T cell receptor (beta chain) sequence and its context. No antigen is known for it. The data belong to a study of T-cell memory formation after mild COVID-19. TCRdb processed the 5' RACE reads anew with MiXCR; each CDR3 protein has one entry. The sample shows about 350,000 distinct CDR3 sequences, 13% to 15% of them seen only once. The CDR3 runs to 15 residues. V was cut by 0 bases and J by 6 bases, with 12 bases left in between. Germline V CDR1 and CDR2: MNHEY, SVGAGI. Study results and caveats: Clones that contracted from day 15 to 85 were balanced CD4/CD8, while later expanders leaned CD4+. Within pre-infection memory, some responding clones were found, suggesting cross-reactive memory joined. Most CD4+ clones that shrank were in CM and EM, while CD8+ ones turned up in EMRA.

The V and J genes are TRBV6-5 and TRBJ2-4; D remains ambiguous. Sequenced: PBMCs or a T cell subset sorted from them (not recorded which). This clonotype originated in a man younger than 35 who had mild COVID-19 (a few samples of this study predate the infection). Cell type and time point are not known. This CDR3 reads CASSYSSGLINIQYF. The CDR3 DNA follows: TGTGCCAGCAGTTACTCGTCCGGCCTCATAAACATTCAGTACTTC.